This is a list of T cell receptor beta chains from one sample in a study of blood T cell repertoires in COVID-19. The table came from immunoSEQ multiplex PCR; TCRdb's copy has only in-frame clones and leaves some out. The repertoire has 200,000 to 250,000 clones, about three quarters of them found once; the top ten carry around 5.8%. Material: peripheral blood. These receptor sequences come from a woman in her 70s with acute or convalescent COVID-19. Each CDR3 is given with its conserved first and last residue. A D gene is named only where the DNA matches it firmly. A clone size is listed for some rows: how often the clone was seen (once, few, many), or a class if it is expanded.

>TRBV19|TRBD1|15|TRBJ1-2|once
CASSPSDRAYYGYTF
TGTGCCAGTAGTCCCTCGGACAGGGCTTACTATGGCTACACCTTC
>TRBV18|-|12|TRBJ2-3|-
CASSPEADTQYF
TGTGCCAGCTCACCAGAGGCAGATACGCAGTATTTT
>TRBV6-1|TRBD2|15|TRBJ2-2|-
CASSDRGGATGELFF
TGTGCCAGCAGTGACCGGGGGGGCGCGACCGGGGAGCTGTTTTTT
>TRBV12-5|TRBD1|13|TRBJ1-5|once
CASSTGVNQPQHF
TGTGCTAGCTCGACAGGGGTCAATCAGCCCCAGCATTTT
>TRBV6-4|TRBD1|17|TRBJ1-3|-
CASHRDRVGHSGNTIYF
TGTGCCAGCCACCGGGACAGGGTGGGCCACTCTGGAAACACCATATATTTT
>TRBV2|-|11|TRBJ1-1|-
CASLRNTEAFF
TGTGCCAGCTTGCGGAACACTGAAGCTTTCTTT
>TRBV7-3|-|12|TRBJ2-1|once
CASSLWAGEQFF
TGTGCCAGCAGCTTATGGGCTGGTGAGCAGTTCTTC
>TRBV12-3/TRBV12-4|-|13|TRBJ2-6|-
CASSNSGANVLTF
TGTGCCAGCAGCAACTCTGGGGCCAACGTCCTGACTTTC
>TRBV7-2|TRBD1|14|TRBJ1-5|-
CASSLRQGNQPQHF
TGTGCCAGCAGCTTGAGACAGGGGAATCAGCCCCAGCATTTT
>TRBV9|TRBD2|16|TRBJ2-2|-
CASSPLAGGNTGELFF
TGTGCCAGCAGCCCATTAGCGGGGGGGAACACCGGGGAGCTGTTTTTT
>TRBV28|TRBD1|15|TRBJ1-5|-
CASSFPDRVRQPQHF
TGTGCCAGCAGTTTCCCGGACAGGGTTCGTCAGCCCCAGCATTTT
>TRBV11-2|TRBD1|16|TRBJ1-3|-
CASSLTGAGGAYTIYF
TGTGCCAGCAGCTTAACTGGGGCAGGGGGCGCGTACACCATATATTTT
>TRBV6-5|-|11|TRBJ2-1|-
CASSQYNEQFF
TGTGCCAGCAGTCAATACAATGAGCAGTTCTTC
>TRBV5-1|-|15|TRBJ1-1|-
CASRHTGSWNTEAFF
TGCGCCAGCCGGCACACAGGGTCTTGGAACACTGAAGCTTTCTTT
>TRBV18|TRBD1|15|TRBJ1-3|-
CASSPDGTAGNTIYF
TGTGCCAGCTCGCCAGACGGGACAGCAGGAAACACCATATATTTT
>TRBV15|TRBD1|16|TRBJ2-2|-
CATSAPDRGNTGELFF
TGTGCCACCAGCGCCCCGGACAGGGGGAACACCGGGGAGCTGTTTTTT
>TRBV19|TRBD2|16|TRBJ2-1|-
CASSPDGGRARNEQFF
TGTGCCAGTAGTCCAGATGGCGGGAGGGCCCGCAATGAGCAGTTCTTC